This TCR beta chain emerged from a study of T cells in localized non-small cell lung cancer. Study findings and constraints: Longer overall survival was seen with higher T cell density measured in blood. Across samples, adjacent lung featured a median approximately 60 of the top 100 tumor clones.

V lost 3 bases to trimming and J lost 1 base; unmatched junction nucleotides: 3. From germline, CDR1 is KGHSH and CDR2 LQKENI. CDR3 length: 15 amino acids. Some clones are missing from TCRdb's copy, which holds only in-frame ones; the method was immunoSEQ multiplex PCR. Of under 4,000 clones detected, roughly 42% appear once; the ten largest clones hold around 16%. For this clone: Its antigen remains unidentified.

The clonotype originates from a male donor at least 60 years old with stage I lung adenocarcinoma. Sample: lung tumor tissue, taken before any cancer treatment. The J gene is TRBJ1-1, the V gene TRBV18; 9 bases are shared with TRBD1. The CDR3 is CASSPGTGRNTEAFF. The CDR3 DNA is TGTGCCAGCTCACCGGGGACAGGGAGGAACACTGAAGCTTTCTTT.